A selection of T cell receptor beta chains follows, all from one sample in a study of blood T cell repertoires in COVID-19. The method was immunoSEQ multiplex PCR; TCRdb's version includes in-frame clones alone and lacks a portion of them. The sample carries approximately 210,000 clones, around nine tenths recorded once. The sample was peripheral blood. The receptor set was obtained from a man between 35 and 55 years old with acute or convalescent COVID-19. Both conserved end residues are part of each CDR3. The D gene is left open where the match is weak. The size of a clone is reported for some rows only, either as once, few or many, or as a class for expanded clones.

>TRBJ1-1|TRBV5-1|.|.
TGCGCCAGCAGCCGTGAGGGGGGGACTGAAGCTTTCTTT
CASSREGGTEAFF
>TRBJ1-2|TRBV18|.|.
TGTGCCAGCTCACCCTTTGGAGGGGAAAGCTACACCTTC
CASSPFGGESYTF
>TRBJ2-1|TRBV27|.|.
TGTGCCAGCCGGCCCGGGTTTGGCAATGAGCAGTTCTTC
CASRPGFGNEQFF
>TRBJ2-5|TRBV19|.|TRBD2
TGTGCCAGTAGGCAACTAGCGGGGCCAAAAGAGACCCAGTACTTC
CASRQLAGPKETQYF
>TRBJ1-5|TRBV18|.|.
TGTGCCAGCTCACAGCAGGAGGGATTCGGCAATCAGCCCCAGCATTTT
CASSQQEGFGNQPQHF
>TRBJ2-3|TRBV14|.|.
TGTGCCAGCAGCCAAGTAAACACAGATACGCAGTATTTT
CASSQVNTDTQYF
>TRBJ2-7|TRBV14|.|.
TGTGCCAGCAGCCAAGGGCAGATCACCTACGAGCAGTACTTC
CASSQGQITYEQYF
>TRBJ2-3|TRBV7-9|.|.
TGTGCCAGCAGCTCAATGGAGCGCAAGTCCACAGATACGCAGTATTTT
CASSSMERKSTDTQYF
>TRBJ2-7|TRBV4-1|.|.
TGCGCCAGCAGCCAGCGGGACTCCCGACTCTACGAGCAGTACTTC
CASSQRDSRLYEQYF
>TRBJ1-5|TRBV18|.|TRBD1
TGTGCCAGCTCACCGGGACAGGGGAATCAGCCCCAGCATTTT
CASSPGQGNQPQHF
>TRBJ2-3|TRBV19|.|TRBD1
TGTGCCAGTAGTTCCGGGACAGGGCATACCACAGATACGCAGTATTTT
CASSSGTGHTTDTQYF
>TRBJ2-7|TRBV7-9|.|.
TGTGCCAGCAGCTTAGGGGGCCTCTACGAGCAGTACTTC
CASSLGGLYEQYF
>TRBJ1-6|TRBV6-2/TRBV6-3|.|.
TGTGCCAGCAGTTACCCACGGACAGTAGCGAGCTCCTATAATTCACCCCTCCACTTT
CASSYPRTVASSYNSPLHF
>TRBJ2-3|TRBV7-7|.|TRBD2
TGTGCTAGCAGCTTAGGCGCGGGAGGGCCCTCGGGGCCAGATACGCAGTATTTT
CASSLGAGGPSGPDTQYF
>TRBJ1-6|TRBV2|.|.
TGTGCCAGCAGTGAAGCGCGGGACGGAAATTCACCCCTCCACTTT
CASSEARDGNSPLHF
>TRBJ2-7|TRBV6-5|.|TRBD2
TGTGCCAGCAGCCATGGACTAGCGGGCCAGGGCGAGCAGTACTTC
CASSHGLAGQGEQYF
>TRBJ1-5|TRBV3-1/TRBV3-2|.|.
TGTGCCAGCAGCCAAGGTCCTGCCGGGGGTCAGCCCCAGCATTTT
CASSQGPAGGQPQHF
>TRBJ2-1|TRBV7-9|.|.
TGTGCCAGCAGCTTAGCGGGAGAAATATTTAATGAGCAGTTCTTC
CASSLAGEIFNEQFF
>TRBJ2-5|TRBV18|.|.
TGTGCCAGCTCCTTAGGTCCGGGAGAGACCCAGTACTTC
CASSLGPGETQYF
>TRBJ2-2|TRBV7-2|.|.
TGTGCCAGCAGGCCCATGGCAGGGGCGGGCACCGGGGAGCTGTTTTTT
CASRPMAGAGTGELFF
>TRBJ2-2|TRBV30|.|TRBD2
TGTGCCTGGGCCTTGACTAGCCCCGGGGAGCTGTTTTTT
CAWALTSPGELFF
>TRBJ2-7|TRBV28|many|TRBD1
TGTGCCAGCAGAACGACAGGGGGCGGTCCTACCTACGAGCAGTACTTC
CASRTTGGGPTYEQYF
>TRBJ2-5|TRBV7-7|.|TRBD2
TGTGCTAGCAGCACTACTAGCGGGGACGCAGAGACCCAGTACTTC
CASSTTSGDAETQYF
>TRBJ1-4|TRBV12-2|.|.
TGTGCAAGTCGCCTCGCCAGGGTAGCGGCTAATGAAAAACTGTTTTTT
CASRLARVAANEKLFF
>TRBJ2-3|TRBV5-1|once|.
TGCGCCAGCAATAGCCCGGAGAGCACAGATACGCAGTATTTT
CASNSPESTDTQYF
>TRBJ1-2|TRBV6-1|.|TRBD1
TGTGCCAGCAGTGAAAGCATAGGGGACAGGTTCTATGGCTACACCTTC
CASSESIGDRFYGYTF
>TRBJ1-5|TRBV10-3|.|TRBD1
TGTGCCATCAGTGAGTTCTACCAGGGGGATGGCAATCAGCCCCAGCATTTT
CAISEFYQGDGNQPQHF
>TRBJ2-2|TRBV6-4|.|TRBD2
TGTGCCAGCAGTGTGGCGGGAGAGGCCGGGGAGCTGTTTTTT
CASSVAGEAGELFF
>TRBJ2-7|TRBV14|.|.
TGTGCCAGCAGCTTACTGAGGCAGGGGCAGGACGAGCAGTACTTC
CASSLLRQGQDEQYF
>TRBJ1-4|TRBV27|.|TRBD1
TGTGCCAGCAGTGAAGGGACAGGGGTGGCAAAACTGTTTTTT
CASSEGTGVAKLFF
>TRBJ1-6|TRBV21-1|.|.
TGTGCCACCGAAGGACAGTTTCGTTCACCCCTCCACTTT
CATEGQFRSPLHF
>TRBJ1-5|TRBV19|.|.
TGTGCCAGTAGTATAGAATTGGCTCTCATCAATCAGCCCCAGCATTTT
CASSIELALINQPQHF
>TRBJ2-7|TRBV4-1|.|.
TGCGCCAGCAGCCAAGATCGCCAGACCTACGAGCAGTACTTC
CASSQDRQTYEQYF
>TRBJ1-6|TRBV5-4|.|.
TGTGCCAGCAGCTTGGGACAGGTGTATAATTCACCCCTCCACTTT
CASSLGQVYNSPLHF
>TRBJ1-1|TRBV9|.|TRBD1
TGTGCCAGCAGCCAACAAGGGGACAGGCCCACTGAAGCTTTCTTT
CASSQQGDRPTEAFF
>TRBJ2-5|TRBV5-8|.|TRBD2
TGTGCCAGCAGCCTCAAAGGACTAGCCCGGGAGACCCAGTACTTC
CASSLKGLARETQYF
>TRBJ1-1|TRBV18|few|.
TGTGCCAGCTCACCCAGGGACACTGAAGCTTTCTTT
CASSPRDTEAFF
>TRBJ2-7|TRBV5-1|.|.
TGCGCCAGCAGCTTGGATCACAACACCTACGAGCAGTACTTC
CASSLDHNTYEQYF
>TRBJ1-1|TRBV11-2|.|TRBD1
TGTGCCAGCAGGGCCTCCGGGACAGGGTATCACACTGAAGCTTTCTTT
CASRASGTGYHTEAFF
>TRBJ2-3|TRBV27|.|TRBD2
TGTGCCAGCAGTTACCGGACTAGCGGGGGGGGCACAGATACGCAGTATTTT
CASSYRTSGGGTDTQYF
>TRBJ1-5|TRBV11-2|few|.
TGTGCCAGCAGCTTAGCGACAGCTTCCAATCAGCCCCAGCATTTT
CASSLATASNQPQHF
>TRBJ1-1|TRBV29-1|.|.
TGCAGCGCCATGACAGATTTGAACACTGAAGCTTTCTTT
CSAMTDLNTEAFF
>TRBJ1-5|TRBV3-1/TRBV3-2|.|.
TGTGCCAGCAGCCCGACACAGGGCGGCAATCAGCCCCAGCATTTT
CASSPTQGGNQPQHF
>TRBJ2-5|TRBV28|.|TRBD2
TGTGCCAGCACCCTCCTCGGGCGGGGGTACCAAGAGACCCAGTACTTC
CASTLLGRGYQETQYF
>TRBJ1-2|TRBV6-5|.|.
TGTGCCAGCAGTCCCCAAGACGGGGGTGGCTACACCTTC
CASSPQDGGGYTF
>TRBJ2-5|TRBV19|once|.
TGTGCCAGTACCCGCAGGGCCCGAAGACAAGAGACCCAGTACTTC
CASTRRARRQETQYF
>TRBJ2-5|TRBV29-1|.|.
TGCAGCGTTAGGACTCCCCAAGAGACCCAGTACTTC
CSVRTPQETQYF
>TRBJ1-5|TRBV7-9|.|.
TGTGCCAGCAGCTTATGGGGCCGGGGCAATCAGCCCCAGCATTTT
CASSLWGRGNQPQHF
>TRBJ1-1|TRBV19|.|.
TGTGCCAGTACCCCAGGGGTCGGATATGAAGCTTTCTTT
CASTPGVGYEAFF
>TRBJ1-6|TRBV11-2|.|.
TGTGCCAGCAGCTTAGATCAGGCGAGACCCCTCCACTTT
CASSLDQARPLHF
>TRBJ2-7|TRBV2|.|.
TGTGCCAGCAGTGAGGCGGGTCAGACCCTCTACGAGCAGTACTTC
CASSEAGQTLYEQYF
>TRBJ1-2|TRBV29-1|.|TRBD1
TGCAGCGTTGAACCGACAGGGGGCTCAGTAAGCTACACCTTC
CSVEPTGGSVSYTF
>TRBJ2-1|TRBV7-8|once|TRBD2
TGTGCCAGCAGCCTCGGGACTAGCGGTTACAATGAGCAGTTCTTC
CASSLGTSGYNEQFF
>TRBJ2-1|TRBV4-1|.|TRBD2
TGCGCCAGCAGCCAAATTGGACTAGCGGGGACAAGCTCCTACAATGAGCAGTTCTTC
CASSQIGLAGTSSYNEQFF
>TRBJ1-1|TRBV11-3|.|.
TGTGCCAGCAGCCCCAGTGCGGGGTTTGAAGCTTTCTTT
CASSPSAGFEAFF
>TRBJ2-5|TRBV6-6|.|TRBD2
TGTGCCAGCAGTCTCCCTGCTGGTCCTAGCGGGCAAGAGACCCAGTACTTC
CASSLPAGPSGQETQYF
>TRBJ2-2|TRBV4-3|.|TRBD2
TGCGCCAGCAGCCCTTGGCGGGGGGCCGGCGGGGAGCTGTTTTTT
CASSPWRGAGGELFF
>TRBJ2-1|TRBV15|.|.
TGTGCCACCAGCAGAGATCGAGGGAATGAGCAGTTCTTC
CATSRDRGNEQFF
>TRBJ2-7|TRBV27|.|.
TGTGCCAGCAGCTCAGGAACTCTCCCCACCTACGAGCAGTACTTC
CASSSGTLPTYEQYF